This passage covers 16 T cell receptor beta chains from one sample sequenced in a study of blood T cell repertoires in COVID-19. Libraries were prepared by immunoSEQ multiplex PCR; TCRdb keeps only in-frame clonotypes and omits some of them. The sample carries under 95,000 clones, roughly 83% recorded once. The sample consisted of peripheral blood. Receptor source: a human donor in a cohort sampled during active COVID-19.

The CDR3 coding sequence is TGTGCCAGTACCCCTGGCGGAGGACTGAGGGAAGCTTTCTTT. Its translation is CASTPGGGLREAFF. This chain connects TRBV19 to TRBJ1-1; D unresolved. This CDR3 is 14 amino acids long. The germline V and J ends were trimmed by 7 bases and 8 bases, with 20 bases remaining between them. CDR1 is LNHDA, CDR2 SQIVND, per germline (reference sequence).

This chain connects TRBV28 to TRBJ2-1; D may be TRBD1 (5 bases). This CDR3 is 15 amino acids long. The germline gives CDR1 MDHEN, CDR2 SYDVKM. Trimming removed 5 bases at V and 2 bases at J, with 13 bases between. CDR3 in amino acids: CASSHTQGAYNEQFF. The CDR3 coding sequence is TGTGCCAGCAGTCATACTCAGGGCGCCTACAATGAGCAGTTCTTC.

V gene TRBV7-2 combines with J gene TRBJ1-2; 10 bases map to TRBD1. After removal of 4 bases from V and 8 bases from J, the junction contained 7 bases not matched to a gene. The CDR3 sequence is 14 residues long. Per germline, CDR1 SGHTA and CDR2 FQGNSA. The CDR3 sequence: CASSSGGDRGGYTF. Written as DNA, the CDR3 is TGTGCCAGCAGCTCCGGAGGGGACAGGGGAGGCTACACCTTC.

This clone was counted once. CDR3 protein: CASSTSGTVNEQFF. CDR3 nucleotide sequence: TGTGCCAGTAGTACCTCCGGGACTGTTAATGAGCAGTTCTTC. The chain has TRBV19 and TRBJ2-1, with a tentative D call TRBD2 (6 bases). The CDR3 contains 14 residues. In germline, CDR1 is LNHDA, CDR2 SQIVND (reference sequence). V was shortened by 4 bases and J by 7 bases, with 14 bases between the two germline ends.

V is TRBV18 and J is TRBJ1-5; TRBD1 might be the D (5 bases). The germline V and J ends were trimmed by 4 bases and 7 bases, with 14 bases remaining between them. CDR1 KGHSH and CDR2 LQKENI come from the germline V gene. This CDR3 spans 14 amino acids. CDR3 nucleotides: TGTGCCAGCTCACAAGGAGGAGGGGTACAGCCCCAGCATTTT. Its protein product is CASSQGGGVQPQHF.

V and J are TRBV2 and TRBJ2-1; 7 bases are a match to TRBD2. Per the germline V gene, CDR1 is SNHLY and CDR2 is FYNNEI. CDR3 length: 14 amino acids. J was trimmed by 9 bases and V by 6 bases; bases with no gene match: 11. This CDR3 reads CASRRDYSSGEQFF. The DNA of the CDR3 is TGTGCCAGCAGGAGGGACTATTCTTCGGGTGAGCAGTTCTTC.

This clone was picked up one time. The V call is TRBV9, the J call TRBJ1-2; no reliable D call. CDR3 length equals 14 residues. V was cut by 0 bases and J by 5 bases, with 11 bases left in between. Per the germline V gene, CDR1 is SGDLS and CDR2 is YYNGEE. This CDR3 reads CASSVVVDGYGYTF. CDR3 DNA: TGTGCCAGCAGCGTAGTGGTAGACGGGTATGGCTACACCTTC.

J is TRBJ2-3 and V is TRBV11-2; 11 positions agree with TRBD2. The germline V gene encodes CDR1 SGHAT and CDR2 FQNNGV. The CDR3 extends over 14 amino acids. V was pared by 4 bases and J by 5 bases, with 2 bases of the junction left unmatched. The CDR3 loop reads CASSSGLAVDTQYF. The CDR3, as DNA: TGTGCCAGCAGCTCGGGACTAGCGGTAGATACGCAGTATTTT.

The V call is TRBV2, the J call TRBJ2-3, with D possibly being TRBD2 (7 bases). V was pared by 5 bases and J by 1 base, with 22 bases between. In germline, CDR1 is SNHLY, CDR2 FYNNEI. CDR3 length: 18 residues. CDR3 protein: CASSLRIRGARGTDTQYF. The CDR3 nucleotides read TGTGCCAGCAGTCTACGCATCCGGGGGGCGCGTGGCACAGATACGCAGTATTTT.

This clone was counted once. The V call is TRBV19, the J call TRBJ1-5; D perhaps matches TRBD1 (5 bases). The germline V gene encodes CDR1 LNHDA and CDR2 SQIVND (reference sequence). With 4 bases removed from V and 5 bases from J, the gap between germline ends came to 21 bases. This CDR3 region has 17 residues. The chain's CDR3 is CASSTSNVAGPHQPQHF. In DNA, the CDR3 is TGTGCCAGTAGTACCTCAAACGTGGCAGGGCCGCATCAGCCCCAGCATTTT.

This clone has only one observation. The V call is TRBV9, the J call TRBJ1-5; a possible D gene is TRBD1 (6 bases). V gave up 4 bases and J gave up 4 bases, with 15 bases separating them. Germline CDR1 is SGDLS and CDR2 is YYNGEE. This CDR3 is built from 15 residues. CDR3 bases: TGTGCCAGCAGCCCAAGAGGGGGGGAGAATCAGCCCCAGCATTTT. Translated: CASSPRGGENQPQHF.

The CDR3 bases are TGTGCCAGCACCTCGGCTCCCGGGACAGTACCCCACACCTTC. Translating gives CASTSAPGTVPHTF. The chain carries TRBV9 and TRBJ1-2; 7 nucleotides line up with TRBD1. Germline loops: CDR1 SGDLS, CDR2 YYNGEE. The V gene end was trimmed by 6 bases and the J gene end by 12 bases; junction bases not matched to a gene: 17. The CDR3 totals 14 residues. The full variable domain, rest sourced from reference TRBV9 and TRBJ1-2, is DSGVTQTPKHLITATGQRVTLRCSPRSGDLSVYWYQQSLDQGLQFLIQYYNGEERAKGNILERFSAQQFPDLHSELNLSSLELGDSALYFCASTSAPGTVPHTFGSGTRLTVV.

The rearrangement uses TRBV7-9 and TRBJ1-1, with D tentatively TRBD1 (6 bases). V lost 2 bases to trimming and J lost 3 bases, with 7 bases between them. There are 13 residues in the CDR3. Germline CDR1 and CDR2: SEHNR and FQNEAQ (reference sequence). CDR3 DNA sequence: TGTGCCAGCAGCTTACAGGGGTACACTGAAGCTTTCTTT. Residues: CASSLQGYTEAFF.

The chain recombines TRBV19 with TRBJ2-6, with 8 bases aligning to TRBD1. Trimming removed 2 bases from V and 4 bases from J; junction bases left unmatched: 7. From germline, CDR1 is LNHDA and CDR2 SQIVND (reference sequence). The CDR3 totals 17 residues. CDR3 in DNA: TGTGCCAGTAGTATATGGCAGGGGGCGGGCGGGGCCAACGTCCTGACTTTC. Its translation: CASSIWQGAGGANVLTF.

There are many counts of this clone. CDR3 sequence reads: CATSGRGLYGYTF. The CDR3 bases are TGTGCCACCTCGGGCAGGGGGCTCTATGGCTACACCTTC. V is TRBV6-5 and J is TRBJ1-2, with 8 positions matching TRBD1. The V gene end was trimmed by 10 bases and the J gene end by 4 bases; junction bases not matched to a gene: 8. Looked up from germline, CDR1 is MNHEY and CDR2 is SVGAGI. The CDR3 has 13 amino acids.

The J gene is TRBJ2-3, the V gene TRBV18; maybe TRBD1 (5 bases). This CDR3 contains 15 residues. CDR1 and CDR2 (germline): KGHSH, LQKENI. Deletions cut 3 bases from V and 0 bases from J, with 10 bases between. CDR3 sequence: CASSPSTASTDTQYF. The DNA for the CDR3 is TGTGCCAGCTCACCCTCGACAGCTAGCACAGATACGCAGTATTTT.